A selection of T cell receptor beta chains follows, all from one sample in a study of T-cell memory formation after mild COVID-19. TCRdb passed the 5' RACE reads through MiXCR, listing each CDR3 protein once. The sample includes 270,000 or so distinct CDR3 sequences, roughly 17% of them seen just once. Sequenced material: PBMCs or a T cell subset sorted from them (not recorded which). These receptors all come from a young man who had mild COVID-19 (a few samples of this study predate the infection). Cell type and time point are not known. CDR3s include the opening cysteine and the closing phenylalanine or tryptophan. A D gene is named only where the DNA matches it firmly. Only part of the rows carry a size: once, few, many, or a class if the clone is expanded.

J: TRBJ2-1
D: .
size: .
V: TRBV20-1
CDR3: CSASNYLNNEQFF
DNA: TGCAGTGCTTCTAACTACTTAAACAATGAGCAGTTCTTC

J: TRBJ2-1
D: TRBD2
size: few
V: TRBV5-6
CDR3: CASSRLTGERGEDEQFF
DNA: TGTGCCAGCAGCCGTTTAACTGGGGAGCGGGGGGAGGATGAGCAGTTCTTC

J: TRBJ2-3
D: .
size: .
V: TRBV10-3
CDR3: CAISEPLGRDTQYF
DNA: TGTGCCATCAGTGAGCCCCTTGGGAGAGATACGCAGTATTTT

J: TRBJ1-4
D: .
size: many
V: TRBV5-6
CDR3: CASSLANAGKVF
DNA: TGTGCCAGCAGCTTGGCCAACGCGGGCAAGGTTTTT

J: TRBJ2-6
D: TRBD2
size: many
V: TRBV2
CDR3: CASRGTSGANVLTF
DNA: TGTGCCAGCAGAGGGACTAGTGGGGCCAACGTCCTGACTTTC

J: TRBJ2-7
D: .
size: few
V: TRBV4-2
CDR3: CASSQANVVDEQYF
DNA: TGTGCCAGCAGCCAAGCGAACGTCGTTGACGAGCAGTACTTC

J: TRBJ1-4
D: TRBD1
size: few
V: TRBV10-3
CDR3: CANQQGAGEKLFF
DNA: TGTGCCAACCAACAGGGGGCCGGTGAAAAACTGTTTTTT

J: TRBJ1-6
D: .
size: few
V: TRBV20-1
CDR3: CSARSLEVGSPLHF
DNA: TGCAGTGCTAGATCACTGGAGGTGGGTTCACCCCTCCACTTT

J: TRBJ1-1
D: .
size: .
V: TRBV20-1
CDR3: CSAGAEWNTEAFF
DNA: TGCAGTGCCGGAGCGGAGTGGAACACTGAAGCTTTCTTT

J: TRBJ2-5
D: TRBD1
size: few
V: TRBV7-9
CDR3: CASKRTGWQETQYF
DNA: TGTGCCAGCAAGCGGACAGGGTGGCAAGAGACCCAGTACTTC

J: TRBJ1-5
D: .
size: .
V: TRBV4-2
CDR3: CASSQDRGVGQPQHF
DNA: TGTGCCAGCAGCCAAGATAGAGGGGTCGGTCAGCCCCAGCATTTT

J: TRBJ1-3
D: TRBD1
size: .
V: TRBV20-1
CDR3: CSARPGGSGNTIYF
DNA: TGCAGTGCCCGGCCAGGGGGCTCTGGAAACACCATATATTTC

J: TRBJ2-7
D: .
size: .
V: TRBV9
CDR3: CASSVDPAPPYEQYF
DNA: TGTGCCAGCAGCGTAGATCCGGCACCTCCCTACGAGCAGTACTTC

J: TRBJ1-5
D: .
size: few
V: TRBV7-2
CDR3: CASSYGFGNQPQHF
DNA: TGTGCCAGCAGTTATGGGTTTGGCAATCAGCCCCAGCATTTT

J: TRBJ2-2
D: .
size: few
V: TRBV12-3/TRBV12-4
CDR3: CASSPAGRDTGELFF
DNA: TGTGCCAGCAGTCCCGCCGGGCGGGACACCGGGGAGCTGTTTTTT

J: TRBJ2-3
D: .
size: .
V: TRBV20-1
CDR3: CSATYALVGYTDTQYF
DNA: TGCAGTGCTACCTACGCCCTTGTCGGGTATACAGATACGCAGTATTTT

J: TRBJ1-3
D: .
size: .
V: TRBV6-5
CDR3: CASSYRADPLAGNTIYF
DNA: TGTGCCAGCAGTTACCGGGCAGACCCACTGGCTGGAAACACCATATATTTT

J: TRBJ2-1
D: TRBD2
size: .
V: TRBV20-1
CDR3: CSARPGTTDAGEFF
DNA: TGCAGTGCTAGACCCGGGACTACGGACGCCGGCGAGTTCTTC

J: TRBJ1-2
D: .
size: .
V: TRBV11-1
CDR3: CASSVGVDYGYTF
DNA: TGTGCCAGCAGTGTTGGAGTGGACTATGGCTACACCTTC

J: TRBJ2-1
D: .
size: .
V: TRBV7-7
CDR3: CASSRSRSSYNEQFF
DNA: TGTGCCAGCAGCCGAAGCCGGAGCTCCTACAATGAGCAGTTCTTC

J: TRBJ1-6
D: .
size: .
V: TRBV5-1
CDR3: CASSLNGPPSSPLHF
DNA: TGCGCCAGCAGCTTGAATGGGCCACCCAGTTCACCCCTCCACTTT

J: TRBJ1-2
D: .
size: .
V: TRBV5-1
CDR3: CASSPGVDGYTF
DNA: TGCGCCAGCAGCCCGGGGGTTGATGGCTACACCTTC

J: TRBJ2-6
D: .
size: .
V: TRBV7-3
CDR3: CASSPVPPGAGANVLTF
DNA: TGTGCCAGCAGCCCCGTCCCCCCAGGGGCTGGGGCCAACGTCCTGACTTTC

J: TRBJ2-3
D: TRBD2
size: few
V: TRBV12-3/TRBV12-4
CDR3: CASISRLAGATDTQYF
DNA: TGTGCCTCCATTTCCCGACTAGCGGGGGCCACAGATACGCAGTATTTT

J: TRBJ2-2
D: TRBD1
size: .
V: TRBV5-1
CDR3: CASSLWLNGQGLVGELFF
DNA: TGCGCCAGCAGCTTGTGGCTGAACGGACAGGGGTTAGTGGGGGAGCTGTTTTTT

J: TRBJ2-3
D: TRBD2
size: .
V: TRBV7-2
CDR3: CASSYGGGMDTQYF
DNA: TGTGCCAGCAGCTATGGCGGGGGGATGGATACGCAGTATTTT

J: TRBJ1-6
D: .
size: .
V: TRBV5-1
CDR3: CASSLDGQSDNSPLHF
DNA: TGCGCCAGCAGCTTGGATGGACAGAGTGATAATTCACCCCTCCACTTT

J: TRBJ1-1
D: .
size: .
V: TRBV18
CDR3: CASSQPNGGWNTEAFF
DNA: TGTGCCAGCTCACAACCGAACGGGGGGTGGAACACTGAAGCTTTCTTT

J: TRBJ1-2
D: .
size: once
V: TRBV7-9
CDR3: CASSPGRGVYGYTF
DNA: TGTGCCAGCAGTCCGGGGCGCGGGGTCTATGGCTACACCTTC

J: TRBJ1-1
D: .
size: few
V: TRBV6-5
CDR3: CASSYIGGFAEAFF
DNA: TGTGCCAGCAGTTACATTGGGGGGTTCGCTGAAGCTTTCTTT

J: TRBJ2-1
D: TRBD2
size: few
V: TRBV7-2
CDR3: CASSPRAGEPREQFF
DNA: TGTGCCAGCAGCCCTCGAGCGGGGGAGCCACGTGAGCAGTTCTTC

J: TRBJ2-7
D: TRBD2
size: .
V: TRBV4-1
CDR3: CASSQVLAGAPYEQYF
DNA: TGCGCCAGCAGCCAAGTACTAGCGGGGGCCCCTTACGAGCAGTACTTC

J: TRBJ2-4
D: .
size: .
V: TRBV11-2
CDR3: CASSLAQERDIQYF
DNA: TGTGCCAGCAGCTTAGCACAGGAGAGGGACATTCAGTACTTC

J: TRBJ2-5
D: .
size: few
V: TRBV19
CDR3: CASSIPEYQTQYF
DNA: TGTGCCAGTAGTATCCCAGAATATCAGACCCAGTACTTC

J: TRBJ1-4
D: .
size: .
V: TRBV7-8
CDR3: CASSQGPESNEKLFF
DNA: TGTGCCAGCAGCCAAGGTCCGGAAAGTAATGAAAAACTGTTTTTT